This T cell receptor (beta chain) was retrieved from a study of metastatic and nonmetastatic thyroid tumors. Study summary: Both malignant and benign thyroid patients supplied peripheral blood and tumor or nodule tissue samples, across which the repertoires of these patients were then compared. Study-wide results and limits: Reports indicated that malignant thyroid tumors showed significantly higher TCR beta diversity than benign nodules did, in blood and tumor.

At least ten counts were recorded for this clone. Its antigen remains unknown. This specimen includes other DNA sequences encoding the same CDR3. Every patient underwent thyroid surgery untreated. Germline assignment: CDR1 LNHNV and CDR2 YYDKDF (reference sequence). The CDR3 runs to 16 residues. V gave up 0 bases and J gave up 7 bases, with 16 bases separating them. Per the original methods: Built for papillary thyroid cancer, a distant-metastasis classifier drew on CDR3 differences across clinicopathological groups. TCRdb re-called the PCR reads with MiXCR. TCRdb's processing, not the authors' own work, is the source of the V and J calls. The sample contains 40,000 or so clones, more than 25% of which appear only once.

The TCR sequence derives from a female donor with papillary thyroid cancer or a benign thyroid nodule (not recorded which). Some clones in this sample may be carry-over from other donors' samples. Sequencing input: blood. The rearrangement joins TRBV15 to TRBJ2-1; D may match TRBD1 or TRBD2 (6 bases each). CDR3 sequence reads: CATSRDWRGTRNEQFF. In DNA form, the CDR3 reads TGTGCCACCAGCAGAGATTGGAGGGGGACTCGGAATGAGCAGTTCTTC. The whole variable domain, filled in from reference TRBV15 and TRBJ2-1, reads DAMVIQNPRYQVTQFGKPVTLSCSQTLNHNVMYWYQQKSSQAPKLLFHYYDKDFNNEADTPDNFQSRRPNTSFCFLDIRSPGLGDTAMYLCATSRDWRGTRNEQFFGPGTRLTVL.